Listed here are 20 T cell receptor beta chains from one sample, sequenced in a study of identical twins. MiXCR, applied by TCRdb to the 5' RACE reads, yields one record per CDR3 protein. The top ten clones hold around 5.4% of a sample with about 240,000 distinct CDR3 sequences, 6% to 8.5% of them seen once. In addition, the sample was reused for a study of yellow fever vaccine responses in identical twins.

Sample: CD8+ T cells sorted from blood. These TCRs come from a woman younger than 35 in good health.

This chain links TRBV6-1 with TRBJ2-2; TRBD1 is a possible D gene (6 bases). This CDR3 spans 13 amino acids. Trimming took 4 bases from V and 5 from J, leaving 8 bases between them. Germline CDR1 and CDR2: MNHNS and SASEGT. This CDR3 is CASSGQVTGELFF. The CDR3 nucleotides are TGTGCCAGCAGTGGACAGGTGACCGGGGAGCTGTTTTTT.

V and J are TRBV15 and TRBJ2-5, with no clear D. Trimming took 6 bases from V and 5 from J, leaving 16 bases between them. The CDR3 contains 14 residues. Germline loops: CDR1 LNHNV, CDR2 YYDKDF (reference sequence). The CDR3 reads CATRREGAPETQYF. The CDR3, as DNA: TGTGCCACCAGAAGGGAAGGTGCCCCGGAGACCCAGTACTTC. Combining the CDR3 with reference TRBV15 and TRBJ2-5 gives the whole variable domain DAMVIQNPRYQVTQFGKPVTLSCSQTLNHNVMYWYQQKSSQAPKLLFHYYDKDFNNEADTPDNFQSRRPNTSFCFLDIRSPGLGDTAMYLCATRREGAPETQYFGPGTRLLVL.

This clonotype was seen a few times. J is TRBJ2-7 and V is TRBV5-1; maybe TRBD2 (6 bases). Per the germline V gene, CDR1 is SGHRS and CDR2 is YFSETQ. CDR3 length equals 14 residues. V lost 3 bases and J 3 bases, leaving 13 bases between the germline ends. Here the CDR3 DNA reads TGCGCCAGCAGCTCTTTAGCGGCTGACTACGAGCAGTACTTC. Protein product: CASSSLAADYEQYF.

This clonotype showed up many times. V is TRBV7-8 and J is TRBJ2-1; 15 positions agree with TRBD2. The junction had 6 bases not matched to a gene; V was cut back by 0 bases and J by 0 bases. From germline, CDR1 is SGHVS and CDR2 FQNEAQ. The CDR3 spans 20 residues. Written as DNA, the CDR3 is TGTGCCAGCAGCTTAGCCGGGACTAGCGGGAGGTTCCCCTCCTACAATGAGCAGTTCTTC. Translating gives CASSLAGTSGRFPSYNEQFF.

The chain couples TRBV7-6 to TRBJ2-2; TRBD1 is a possible D gene (5 bases). This CDR3 region has 14 residues. Between the trimmed V and J ends, which lost 1 base and 4 bases, there was a span of 7 bases. CDR1 is SGHVS, CDR2 FNYEAQ, per germline. In DNA form, the CDR3 reads TGTGCCAGCAGCTTAGGGGGCCCCACCGGGGAGCTGTTTTTT. This codes for CASSLGGPTGELFF.

This clonotype was counted at least ten times. The chain carries TRBV24-1 and TRBJ2-4, with D hard to call. This CDR3 spans 15 amino acids. The V gene's germline CDR1 is KGHDR and CDR2 SFDVKD. The germline V and J ends were trimmed by 7 bases and 0 bases, with 12 bases remaining between them. As DNA, the CDR3 is TGTGCCACCAGAATGGGAATACTAGCCAAAAACATTCAGTACTTC. Translating it yields CATRMGILAKNIQYF.

This clonotype was counted many times. This chain uses TRBV10-3 with TRBJ1-2; weak D call: TRBD1 (6 bases). V gave up 3 bases and J gave up 4 bases, with 21 bases separating them. The germline CDR1 and CDR2 sequences are ENHRY and SYGVKD. This CDR3 spans 17 amino acids. The CDR3 region is CAISESLTGTPIYGYTF. The CDR3 DNA follows: TGTGCCATCAGTGAAAGTTTAACCGGGACACCAATCTATGGCTACACCTTC.

This clonotype was counted a few times. CDR3 sequence reads: CASSTNLMALGGGYTF. CDR3 sequence (DNA): TGTGCCAGCAGCACAAACCTGATGGCCCTGGGGGGTGGCTACACCTTC. The chain links TRBV7-9 to TRBJ1-2; D is possibly TRBD1 (5 bases). CDR1 is SEHNR and CDR2 is FQNEAQ in the germline V gene (reference sequence). Trimming took 5 bases from V and 7 from J, leaving 23 bases between them. There are 16 residues in the CDR3.

The chain links TRBV20-1 to TRBJ2-1; 14 nucleotides line up with TRBD2. Germline trimming cut 6 bases from V and 2 bases from J; bases unmatched to any gene: 9. The CDR3 loop spans 17 amino acids. In germline, CDR1 is DFQATT, CDR2 SNEGSKA (reference sequence). The chain's CDR3 is CSALRTSGRPPYNEQFF. CDR3 coding DNA: TGCAGTGCCCTCCGGACTAGCGGGAGGCCCCCCTACAATGAGCAGTTCTTC.

The genes are TRBV12-3 or TRBV12-4 and TRBJ2-5; maybe TRBD1 (5 bases). This CDR3 comprises 14 residues. V was pared by 2 bases and J by 4 bases, with 11 bases between. CDR3 DNA: TGTGCCAGCAGTTTAAGGGGCAGTCTAGAGACCCAGTACTTC. Translation: CASSLRGSLETQYF.

This clonotype turned up a few times. The chain employs TRBV13 and TRBJ2-1, with 12 nucleotides matching TRBD1. Germline CDR1 reads PRHDT; CDR2 reads FYEKMQ (reference sequence). V shed 5 bases, J shed 6 bases, and the junction held 8 bases outside the gene matches. The CDR3 runs 16 residues. Written as DNA, the CDR3 is TGTGCCAGCAGCGAGGGACAGGGGGCGCGTTTCAATGAGCAGTTCTTC. Translation gives CASSEGQGARFNEQFF.

V and J are TRBV12-3 or TRBV12-4 and TRBJ1-1; D is perhaps TRBD1 (5 bases). CDR3 length: 14 residues. Deletions cut 1 base from V and 3 bases from J, with 9 bases between. CDR3 protein: CASSLGGLDTEAFF. The CDR3 DNA reads TGTGCCAGCAGTTTAGGGGGACTAGACACTGAAGCTTTCTTT.

This clonotype was observed at least ten times. This rearrangement joins TRBV4-1 to TRBJ2-7; TRBD2 is a possible D gene (6 bases). The V end lost 0 bases, the J end lost 3 bases, and 9 bases lay between the germline ends. This CDR3 region has 14 residues. Germline V gives CDR1 MGHRA, CDR2 YSYEKL. The CDR3 bases are TGCGCCAGCAGCCAAGATAGGGACTTCTACGAGCAGTACTTC. It yields the protein CASSQDRDFYEQYF.

In this sample, this clonotype turned up many times. The rearrangement joins TRBV7-9 to TRBJ1-4; the D gene is possibly TRBD1 (5 bases). This CDR3 spans 15 amino acids. V lost 4 bases and J lost 8, with 17 bases in between. Germline assignment: CDR1 SEHNR and CDR2 FQNEAQ (reference sequence). The CDR3 DNA is TGTGCCAGCAGCTCCCCCCAGGGAATAGAAGAAAAACTGTTTTTT. Translation: CASSSPQGIEEKLFF.

This clonotype was detected only a few times. The gene calls are TRBV4-2 and TRBJ2-7; D tentatively fits TRBD1 or TRBD2 (6 bases each). Germline CDR1 and CDR2: LGHNA and YNFKEQ. The V end lost 2 bases, the J end lost 6 bases, and 17 bases lay between the germline ends. This CDR3 is built from 15 residues. The CDR3 DNA is TGTGCCAGCAGCCAAAGGGGGGACGGGACCTCCGAGCAGTACGTC. Translation gives CASSQRGDGTSEQYV.

The chain couples TRBV28 to TRBJ2-7; 13 bases map to TRBD2. The CDR3 has 15 amino acids. Losses at the gene ends were 5 bases for V and 5 bases for J; bases not matched to a gene: 6. Germline V gives CDR1 MDHEN, CDR2 SYDVKM. CDR3 region: CASSDGLAGVNEQYF. In DNA form, the CDR3 reads TGTGCCAGCAGTGATGGACTAGCGGGAGTCAACGAGCAGTACTTC. Together with reference TRBV28 and TRBJ2-7, the CDR3 gives the full variable domain: DVKVTQSSRYLVKRTGEKVFLECVQDMDHENMFWYRQDPGLGLRLIYFSYDVKMKEKGDIPEGYSVSREKKERFSLILESASTNQTSMYLCASSDGLAGVNEQYFGPGTRLTVT.

This clonotype was observed many times. The rearrangement joins TRBV5-6 to TRBJ2-5; perhaps TRBD1 as D (5 bases). The V gene's germline CDR1 is SGHDT and CDR2 YYEEEE. Between the trimmed V and J ends, which lost 0 bases and 5 bases, there was a span of 8 bases. The CDR3 has 13 amino acids. The CDR3 sequence is CASSLEGIETQYF. The CDR3, as DNA: TGTGCCAGCAGCTTGGAGGGGATTGAGACCCAGTACTTC.

V gene TRBV6-1 combines with J gene TRBJ2-3; D might be TRBD1 (6 bases). Trimming shortened V by 3 bases and J by 0 bases, and 13 bases separated the two germline ends. CDR3 length: 16 amino acids. Germline V gene data show CDR1 as MNHNS and CDR2 as SASEGT. The CDR3 sequence: CASSDSTGWSTDTQYF. DNA for the CDR3: TGTGCCAGCAGTGATAGTACAGGGTGGAGCACAGATACGCAGTATTTT.

This clonotype was counted at least ten times. This chain connects TRBV5-6 to TRBJ2-5; 7 nucleotides line up with TRBD2. J lost 5 bases, V lost 0 bases, and 7 bases had no gene match. Germline V gene sequence: CDR1 SGHDT, CDR2 YYEEEE. The CDR3 runs 15 residues. The CDR3 region is CASSLAGLGGETQYF. Here the CDR3 DNA reads TGTGCCAGCAGCTTGGCCGGACTAGGCGGGGAGACCCAGTACTTC. The whole variable domain, filled in from reference TRBV5-6 and TRBJ2-5, reads DAGVTQSPTHLIKTRGQQVTLRCSPKSGHDTVSWYQQALGQGPQFIFQYYEEEERQRGNFPDRFSGHQFPNYSSELNVNALLLGDSALYLCASSLAGLGGETQYFGPGTRLLVL.

This clonotype was picked up many times. V and J are TRBV12-3 or TRBV12-4 and TRBJ2-7; D may be TRBD1 (6 bases). Deletions cut 6 bases from V and 3 bases from J, with 12 bases between. The CDR3 runs to 13 residues. CDR3 in DNA: TGTGCCAGCAGGTCGGGACACCTCTACGAGCAGTACTTC. Amino acids: CASRSGHLYEQYF.